The sequence of this T cell receptor (beta chain) was determined in a study of cytomegalovirus exposure and HLA in healthy donors (dated by TCRdb to about 2017). A note on the overall study: An earlier analysis of 587 of the donors reported 250 to 350 Gb of sequence data and more than 90 million unique TCR beta sequences from 150 million to 200 million T cells. About 300 gigabases of sequencing data and tens of millions of unique TCR sequences were included in an early release covering under 650 HLA-typed donors. The genetic ancestry cluster associated with self-reported Caucasian donors included over 65% of the 398 genotyped donors. The study was designed to test whether signatures of past pathogen exposure could be identified by cataloging public T cell receptors. The study used immunosequencing to profile the T cell repertoires of approximately 640 subjects and linked those repertoires to cytomegalovirus serostatus. A separate validation cohort of some 130 different subjects was used in addition to the approximately 670-subject first cohort. High-throughput TCR immunosequencing, statistical association of individual TCRs with disease status, and machine learning were combined to predict cytomegalovirus infection status. In a later analysis, previously published TCR beta repertoires from 550 to 750 donors were re-analyzed and high-resolution HLA genotyping was added so that TCR occurrence patterns could be studied. The later analysis used no new phenotypic data to find candidate immune exposures, relying instead on TCR beta sequences and their occurrence across donors. In an earlier analysis of roughly 600 of the donors, high-throughput TCR beta sequencing was used to judge whether each TCR beta V gene segment behaved as functional or pseudogenic. Donor age, sex, ethnicity and CMV serostatus were compiled alongside the repertoire data. Genome-wide SNP genotypes for about 65% of the 666 donors were used in a later genetic analysis, which treated that subset as a discovery cohort. Every repertoire in the discovery cohort had been generated on one and the same sequencing platform. Class I and class II HLA loci were covered by the typing at four-digit resolution. Typing coverage differed by locus: A, B, C, DRB1 and DQB1 were typed in about 629-640 donors, DQA1 in 522, DPA1 in 600 to 610, and DPB1 in approximately 450. About five DR-DQ haplotypes were treated as single units for association and clustering because of strong linkage in the cohort. Across roughly 420 genotyped donors of the cohort, an average of approximately 240,000 unique TCR beta nucleotide sequences per donor were sequenced, and roughly 20% of those sequences were non-productive.

The research as a whole found: A later genetic analysis reported fewer N-insertions in productive TCRs among donors in an Asian-associated ancestry cluster than the roughly 690-donor mean. In the study, some 180 TCR beta chains were listed as associated with cytomegalovirus. In a later analysis, some 17,000 TCR beta sequences were associated with specific HLA alleles at a false discovery rate of 0.05. Roughly uniform sequencing depth across donors was assumed in presence/absence analyses, although this assumption may not hold. According to the authors, the approach could potentially be generalized to other disease states and immunological phenotypes. A few of the identified cytomegalovirus-associated TCR beta chains were confirmed in vitro to be specific for cytomegalovirus antigens. A group of highly shared sequence variants was considered likely to be a technical artifact of the sequencing pipeline. Fewer than 20 rarely observed V segments, including chromosome 9 orphons, were excluded from the earlier analysis of some 590 of the donors because counts were too low. In a later genetic analysis, a missense DCLRE1C variant was associated with V-gene and J-gene trimming of TCR beta chains, and the association was replicated in an independent cohort. In a later analysis, HLA-associated TCR beta chains were found to be more clonally expanded and to have lower generation probabilities than equally common non-associated chains. According to a later analysis, TCR association rates differed among HLA loci, with DRB1 alleles showing the most associated TCRs and HLA-C alleles showing the fewest. A further reported finding was that TCR beta sequences accurately predicted the HLA-A and HLA-B alleles for most subjects in the first cohort. Correlated functional status among segregating V segments might be attributable to linkage disequilibrium, but an unknown experimental factor could not be ruled out. Broadly in line with IMGT annotations, most TCR beta V segments showed up in productive rearrangements about 87% or about 30% of the time in an earlier analysis of some 590 of the donors. Because HLA typing was unavailable for some donors at each locus, only the typed subset was used in association tests. Most TCR sequences were observed very rarely across donors, whereas some public TCRs were present in many individuals. For the cohort, immune exposure information was limited to CMV serostatus. The classifier was reported to diagnose cytomegalovirus status with high specificity and sensitivity in both the original cohort and the validation cohort. Several of the top co-occurrence clusters appeared to be linked to parvovirus B19, influenza, CMV and Epstein-Barr virus, according to a later analysis. In this cohort, only TCR beta chains were sequenced, and detectable features were limited by the absence of alpha or paired-chain data. Strong co-occurrence of HLA alleles, especially DR and DQ, made assigning TCR associations to individual alleles difficult. A later analysis found that most CMV-associated TCR beta chains appeared HLA-restricted, with HLA associations seemingly driven largely by CMV exposure.

Notes on this clone: This receptor's antigen is unknown. The input lacks base qualities; no much larger clone sits a single base away.

Library preparation employed the immunoSEQ multiplex PCR assay. For the multiplex PCR, a mixture combining 60 forward primers for TCR Vbeta segments and 13 reverse primers for TCR Jbeta segments was used. The CDR3 region of rearranged TCR beta genes was amplified from genomic DNA by a multiplex PCR assay. The amplified TCR beta libraries were sequenced on the Illumina HiSeq System as 87-base-pair reads. From the authors' description of their analysis: In a later analysis, about 80 million unique TCR beta chains were counted across the approximately 670 repertoires, and about 9.9 million of these chains were shared by at least two donors. Raw reads were error-corrected and collapsed into unique sequences by a nearest-neighbor algorithm in which closely related sequences were merged to remove PCR and sequencing errors. Alignment of CDR3 sequences to IMGT reference sequences was used to assign V, D and J gene segments. For a sequence to be retained, at least a six-nucleotide match to both a V gene segment and a J gene segment was required. Rearrangements were called productive when the CDR3 lacked stop codons and stayed in frame with V and J; all others were non-productive. CDR3 was defined according to IMGT convention as the region running from the second conserved V-encoded cysteine to the conserved J-encoded phenylalanine. The earlier analysis of 550 to 650 of the donors excluded any sequence lacking an unambiguous match to a single V gene segment. An earlier analysis of 500 to 600 of the donors classified V segments as functional when productive rearrangements were above 56.7% and as segregating when the standard deviation between donors was above 5%. A statistical classification framework was built for diagnosing cytomegalovirus status from the catalog of TCR beta chain sequences. In a later analysis, TCR nucleotide sequences were compared against IMGT/GENE-DB human TR gene sequences so that V and J genes could be assigned. The TCRdist pipeline was used in a later analysis to assign CDR3 sequences and most-parsimonious VDJ recombination scenarios. In a later analysis, each TCR beta chain was defined by its CDR3 amino acid sequence together with its V-gene family, and reads lacking a unique V-gene family were excluded. A later analysis removed 450 to 600 highly shared, low-generation-probability nucleotide sequences to deal with suspected cross-contamination and a sequencing artifact. In a later analysis, a clonal expansion index was calculated for each public chain from normalized within-repertoire ranks of inferred template counts. A later analysis computed generation probabilities with a VDJ recombination model fitted to out-of-frame rearrangements, and checked the results against IGoR. In a later analysis, hypergeometric tests were used to score TCR-TCR, TCR-HLA and TCR-CMV co-occurrence, with a repertoire-size bias correction applied to TCR pairs. In a later analysis, false discovery rates were estimated by permuting HLA or CMV assignments 20 times. In a later analysis, co-occurring TCRs were grouped using DBSCAN, and TCRdist sequence similarity was added for clustering within HLA-allele-positive subsets. Co-occurrence clustering excluded repertoires with fewer than 30,000 or more than 120,000 public chains, plus five with anomalous nucleotide sharing. The table was pulled from immuneACCESS by TCRdb, which kept in-frame rearrangements only. Such tables lose some clones; where checked, under half of the loss comes from unresolved V genes, and the rest has no known cause. V and J calls and clone size are copied from that table; D and trimming were computed from the DNA. A total of 150,000 to 200,000 clones appear in this sample, about 85% of them only once. The ten largest make up less than 4.5% of the sample.

The cohort was made up of several hundred healthy bone marrow donors. All cohort members were sampled while nominally healthy, although unrecorded immune exposures were likely present. The donor tested CMV seronegative, placing the donor among the roughly 400 seronegative members of the cohort. Every donor gave a peripheral blood sample, and the peripheral blood mononuclear cells from that sample were used for TCR beta sequencing. The Qiagen DNeasy Blood Extraction Kit was used to extract genomic DNA from the blood cell samples. The clonotype comes from a man aged 45-65 years in good health and CMV-seronegative. The sequenced sample consisted of PBMCs.

Here the CDR3 is given as CASSLDPRRGGDTQYF. The nucleotide sequence is given as TGTGCCAGCAGCTTAGACCCCCGGCGGGGGGGCGATACGCAGTATTTT. This receptor chain uses TRBV11-2 and TRBJ2-3; 9 middle bases align to TRBD2. CDR1 SGHAT and CDR2 FQNNGV were looked up in the germline V gene. CDR3 length: 16 amino acids, cysteine to phenylalanine. Only the CDR3 DNA is retained, 48 bases long and in frame from the first base. The germline V end is reduced by 0 bases and the J end by 6 bases; junction bases left unmatched: 7. With all but the CDR3 taken from the reference TRBV11-2 and TRBJ2-3 genes, the full variable domain is: EAGVAQSPRYKIIEKRQSVAFWCNPISGHATLYWYQQILGQGPKLLIQFQNNGVVDDSQLPKDRFSAERLKGVDSTLKIQPAKLEDSAVYLCASSLDPRRGGDTQYFGPGTRLTVL.